These 16 T cell receptor beta chains were all obtained from the same sample, sequenced in a study of PD-1 and CTLA-4 blockade in melanoma. Sequenced by immunoSEQ multiplex PCR; TCRdb stores in-frame clones only, minus some. The sample holds about 21,000 clones, about 91% seen once. The material sequenced was CD8+ T cells from peripheral blood, taken before anti-PD-1 treatment. The receptors stem from a human donor with melanoma.

J is TRBJ2-1 and V is TRBV3-1 (or the pseudogene TRBV3-2); 10 bases fit TRBD2. In germline, CDR1 is LGHDT, CDR2 YNNKEL (reference sequence). This CDR3 is built from 16 residues. V lost 1 base to trimming and J lost 4 bases; unmatched junction nucleotides: 4. CDR3 DNA: TGTGCCAGCAGCCAAGGAGTAGCGGGGGGATACAATGAGCAGTTCTTC. Protein sequence: CASSQGVAGGYNEQFF.

This rearrangement joins TRBV7-9 to TRBJ2-7; 7 bases line up with TRBD2. CDR1 is SEHNR, CDR2 FQNEAQ, per germline (reference sequence). The CDR3 totals 14 residues. After removal of 4 bases from V and 2 bases from J, the junction contained 5 bases not matched to a gene. This CDR3 is CASSSAGDPYEQYF. The CDR3 DNA is TGTGCCAGCAGCTCCGCGGGGGACCCCTACGAGCAGTACTTC.

This chain links TRBV19 with TRBJ2-2; possible D gene TRBD2, 5 bases. V was clipped by 9 bases and J by 5 bases, with 19 bases between them. Germline loops: CDR1 LNHDA, CDR2 SQIVND (reference sequence). The CDR3 spans 15 residues. CDR3: CASHYSDGVTGELFF. The CDR3 region has the DNA TGTGCCAGCCATTATTCCGACGGGGTAACCGGGGAGCTGTTTTTT.

The chain combines TRBV27 with TRBJ2-1; TRBD2 is a possible D gene (5 bases). Trimming cost V 5 bases and J 3 bases, with 11 bases left between them. CDR3 size: 14 residues. CDR1 is MNHEY and CDR2 is SMNVEV in the germline V gene (reference sequence). This chain's CDR3 is CASSQLTSYNEQFF. The DNA of the CDR3 is TGTGCCAGCAGTCAACTAACTAGCTACAATGAGCAGTTCTTC.

The chain couples TRBV7-9 to TRBJ2-3; TRBD2 matches at 13 bases. V dropped 5 bases and J dropped 5; count of bases not matched to a gene: 7. This CDR3 region has 16 residues. The germline V gene has CDR1 SEHNR and CDR2 FQNEAQ (reference sequence). This CDR3 is CASSPPGLAGLDTQYF. In DNA form, the CDR3 reads TGTGCCAGCAGCCCACCGGGACTAGCGGGATTAGATACGCAGTATTTT.

This rearrangement joins TRBV6-2 or TRBV6-3 to TRBJ1-4; D unclear. With 4 bases removed from V and 0 bases from J, the gap between germline ends came to 9 bases. The CDR3 totals 15 residues. Germline V gene data show CDR1 as MNHEY and CDR2 as SVGEGT. CDR3 region: CASSFPEATNEKLFF. CDR3 bases: TGTGCCAGCAGTTTCCCGGAGGCAACTAATGAAAAACTGTTTTTT.

This chain connects TRBV4-1 to TRBJ1-2; D is undetermined. The V end lost 1 base, the J end lost 3 bases, and 12 bases lay between the germline ends. Germline loops: CDR1 MGHRA, CDR2 YSYEKL. CDR3 length equals 15 residues. CDR3 protein: CASSQVGSEDYGYTF. The CDR3 DNA sequence: TGCGCCAGCAGCCAAGTGGGGTCCGAGGACTATGGCTACACCTTC.

This chain links TRBV19 with TRBJ1-5; no clear D. The germline CDR1 and CDR2 sequences are LNHDA and SQIVND (reference sequence). The CDR3 consists of 16 residues. Trimming took off 7 bases at V and 0 bases at J, with 16 bases between the two ends. CDR3 bases: TGTGCCAGTAACCCACTGACTGGATATAGCAATCAGCCCCAGCATTTT. This gives the protein CASNPLTGYSNQPQHF.

This sequence joins TRBV6-5 and TRBJ1-1, with a weak D call TRBD1 (6 bases). This CDR3 has 15 amino acids. Germline V lookup: CDR1 MNHEY, CDR2 SVGAGI. V was pared by 5 bases and J by 1 base, with 14 bases between. CDR3 loop: CASSNWGHPNTEAFF. The CDR3 DNA sequence: TGTGCCAGCAGTAATTGGGGACACCCGAACACTGAAGCTTTCTTT.

This clone rates as medium-sized. This chain links TRBV27 with TRBJ2-3; D is perhaps TRBD2 (5 bases). The germline V gene has CDR1 MNHEY and CDR2 SMNVEV (reference sequence). This CDR3 has 17 amino acids. Trimming pared 1 base from V and 4 bases from J, leaving 18 bases between. The CDR3 nucleotides are TGTGCCAGCAGTTTATTCCCGGACTCGACAACGGCAGATACGCAGTATTTT. Amino acids: CASSLFPDSTTADTQYF.

The V and J genes are TRBV15 and TRBJ2-1; 13 bases map to TRBD2. The CDR3 is 17 residues long. V lost 0 bases to trimming and J lost 5 bases; unmatched junction nucleotides: 4. Germline V gives CDR1 LNHNV, CDR2 YYDKDF (reference sequence). The CDR3 DNA sequence: TGTGCCACCAGCAGAGACCTCGGGACTAGCGGGGACAATGAGCAGTTCTTC. Amino acid sequence: CATSRDLGTSGDNEQFF.

The V and J genes are TRBV6-5 and TRBJ1-5; no definite D call. V gave up 6 bases and J gave up 4 bases, with 13 bases separating them. This CDR3 has 14 residues. Per germline, CDR1 MNHEY and CDR2 SVGAGI. The CDR3 bases are TGTGCCAGCAGCCACCTGGACGGGAATCAGCCCCAGCATTTT. This codes for CASSHLDGNQPQHF.

The chain couples TRBV7-9 to TRBJ2-1; a possible D gene is TRBD1 (5 bases). Trimming removed 7 bases at V and 9 bases at J, with 19 bases between. The CDR3 loop spans 14 amino acids. Germline values: CDR1 SEHNR, CDR2 FQNEAQ (reference sequence). CDR3 coding DNA: TGTGCCAGCACCCCGAGGTGGGGCCTGGGTGAGCAGTTCTTC. Amino acid sequence: CASTPRWGLGEQFF. The whole variable domain, filled in from reference TRBV7-9 and TRBJ2-1, reads DTGVSQNPRHKITKRGQNVTFRCDPISEHNRLYWYRQTLGQGPEFLTYFQNEAQLEKSRLLSDRFSAERPKGSFSTLEIQRTEQGDSAMYLCASTPRWGLGEQFFGPGTRLTVL.

V usage is TRBV4-1 and J usage is TRBJ1-5; 7 bases line up with TRBD1. Per germline, CDR1 MGHRA and CDR2 YSYEKL. The V gene end was trimmed by 6 bases and the J gene end by 4 bases; junction bases not matched to a gene: 12. CDR3 length equals 16 residues. The CDR3 DNA reads TGCGCCAGCAGTCACCCTAGGACAGGCGAAAATCAGCCCCAGCATTTT. Amino acids: CASSHPRTGENQPQHF.

CDR3 nucleotides: TGTGCCTGGAGTGTACATGGGAGTGAGCAGTTCTTC. Translated, it gives CAWSVHGSEQFF. The rearrangement uses TRBV30 and TRBJ2-1; tentative D call: TRBD2 (5 bases). Germline values: CDR1 GTSNPN, CDR2 SVGIG (reference sequence). The V end lost 0 bases, the J end lost 9 bases, and 9 bases lay between the germline ends. The CDR3 is made up of 12 amino acids.

The CDR3 nucleotides read TGTGCCTGGAGCCGCCTCGGGGGCGGAGATACGCAGTATTTT. Translation: CAWSRLGGGDTQYF. The rearrangement uses TRBV30 and TRBJ2-3; D might be TRBD1 or TRBD2, each matching 6 bases. CDR3 length: 14 amino acids. From germline, CDR1 is GTSNPN and CDR2 SVGIG (reference sequence). Trimming cost V 3 bases and J 5 bases, with 15 bases left between them.